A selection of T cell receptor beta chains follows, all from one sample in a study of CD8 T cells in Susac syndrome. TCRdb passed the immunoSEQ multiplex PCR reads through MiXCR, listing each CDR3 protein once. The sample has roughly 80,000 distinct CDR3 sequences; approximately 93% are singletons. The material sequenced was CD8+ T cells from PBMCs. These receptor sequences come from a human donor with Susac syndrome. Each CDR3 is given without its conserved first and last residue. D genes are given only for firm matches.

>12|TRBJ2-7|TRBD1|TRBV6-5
ASSSSPGQDEQY
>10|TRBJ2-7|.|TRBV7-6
ASSLSAGEQY
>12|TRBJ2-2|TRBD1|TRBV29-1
SVEAGGFTGELF
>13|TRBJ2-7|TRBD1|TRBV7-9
ASISARGQPYEQY
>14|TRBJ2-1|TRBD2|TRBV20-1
SARDLASGAYNEQF
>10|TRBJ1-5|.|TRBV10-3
AISERGQPQH
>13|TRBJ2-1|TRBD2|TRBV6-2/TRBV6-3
ASSLSGGARNEQF
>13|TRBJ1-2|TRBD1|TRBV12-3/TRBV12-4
ASTLDRGAFYGYT
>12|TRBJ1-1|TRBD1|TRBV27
ASGQGSMNTEAF
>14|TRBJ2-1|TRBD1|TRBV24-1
ATSDAGTGVANEQF
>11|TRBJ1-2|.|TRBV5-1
ASSLTINSGDT
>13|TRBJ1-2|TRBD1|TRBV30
AWIYGDRHVGGYT
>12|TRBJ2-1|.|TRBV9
ASSVATGASEQF
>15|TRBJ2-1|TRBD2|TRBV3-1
ASSQDIGGGYYNEQF
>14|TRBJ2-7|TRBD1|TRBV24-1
ATSDPDRGRPYEQY
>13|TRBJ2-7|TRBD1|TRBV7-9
ASSPRDRGRDEQY
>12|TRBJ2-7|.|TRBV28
ASSLGRAGYEQY
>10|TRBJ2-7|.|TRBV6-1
ASGTPPYEQY
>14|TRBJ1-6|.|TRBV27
ASSAGTNLYNSPLH
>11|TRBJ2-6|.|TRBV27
ASSRGGANVLT
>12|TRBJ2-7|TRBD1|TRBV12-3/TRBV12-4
ASSLGDRAYEQY
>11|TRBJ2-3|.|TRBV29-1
SVAPRGTDTQY
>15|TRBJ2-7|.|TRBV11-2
ASSPEWGGAETHEQY
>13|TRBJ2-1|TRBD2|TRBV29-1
SVEGTSGVYNEQF
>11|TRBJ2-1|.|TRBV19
ASSVGENNEQF
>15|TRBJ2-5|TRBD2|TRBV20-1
SATGGVAGGQGETQY
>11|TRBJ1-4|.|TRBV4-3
ASSQDAGEKLF
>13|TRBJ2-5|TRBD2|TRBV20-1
SARNSGGAEETQY
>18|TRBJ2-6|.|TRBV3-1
ASSQNLIRDSPSGANVLT
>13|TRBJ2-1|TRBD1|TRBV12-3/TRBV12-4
ASSYSGTGSNEQF
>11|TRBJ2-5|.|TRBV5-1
ASSLISQETQY
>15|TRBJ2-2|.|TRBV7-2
ASSPAWPFSRSGELF
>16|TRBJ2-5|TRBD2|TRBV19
ASNALAGAYKYQETQY
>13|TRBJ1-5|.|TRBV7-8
ASSTRGGSNQPQH
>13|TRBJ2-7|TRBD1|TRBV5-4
ASSIGQGAVYEQY
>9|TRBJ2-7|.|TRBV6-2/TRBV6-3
ASRYGYEQY
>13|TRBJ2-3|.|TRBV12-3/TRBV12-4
ASSTRLEITDTQY
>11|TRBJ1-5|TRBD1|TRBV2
ASRDRGRRPQH
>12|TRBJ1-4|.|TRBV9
ASSEGGRNEKLF
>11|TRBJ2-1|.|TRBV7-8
ASTGVGYNEQF
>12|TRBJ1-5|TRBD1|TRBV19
ASSGQGDTQPQH
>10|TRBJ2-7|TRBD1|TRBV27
ASSLPGGEQY
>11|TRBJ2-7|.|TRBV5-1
ASSSNTNYEQY
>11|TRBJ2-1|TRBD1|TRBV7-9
ASSLQGANEQF